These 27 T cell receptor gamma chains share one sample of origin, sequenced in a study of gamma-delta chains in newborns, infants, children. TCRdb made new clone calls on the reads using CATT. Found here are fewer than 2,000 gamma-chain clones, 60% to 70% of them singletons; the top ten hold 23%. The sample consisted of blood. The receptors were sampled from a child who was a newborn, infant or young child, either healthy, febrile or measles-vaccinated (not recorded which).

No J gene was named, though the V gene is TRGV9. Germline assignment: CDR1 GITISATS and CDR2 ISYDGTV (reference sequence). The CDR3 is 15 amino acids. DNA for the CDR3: TGTGCCTTGTGGCGAGTGGAGTTGGGCAAAGAAATAAAGGTATTT. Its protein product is CALWRVELGKEIKVF.

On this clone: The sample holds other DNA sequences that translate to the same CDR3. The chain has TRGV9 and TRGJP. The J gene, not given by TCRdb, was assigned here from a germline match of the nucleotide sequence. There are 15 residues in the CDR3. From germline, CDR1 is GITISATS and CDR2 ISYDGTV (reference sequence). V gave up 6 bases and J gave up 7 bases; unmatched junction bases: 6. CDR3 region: CALWRRELGKKIKVF. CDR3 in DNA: TGTGCCTTGTGGAGGCGTGAGTTGGGCAAAAAAATCAAGGTATTT.

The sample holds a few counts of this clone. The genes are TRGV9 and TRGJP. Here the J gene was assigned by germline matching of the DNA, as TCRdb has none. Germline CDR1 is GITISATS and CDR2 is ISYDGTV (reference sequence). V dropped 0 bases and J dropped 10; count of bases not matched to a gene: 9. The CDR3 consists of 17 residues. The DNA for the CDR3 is TGTGCCTTGTGGGAGGTGCTGAAGAGATTGGGCAAAAAAATCAAGGTATTT. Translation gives CALWEVLKRLGKKIKVF.

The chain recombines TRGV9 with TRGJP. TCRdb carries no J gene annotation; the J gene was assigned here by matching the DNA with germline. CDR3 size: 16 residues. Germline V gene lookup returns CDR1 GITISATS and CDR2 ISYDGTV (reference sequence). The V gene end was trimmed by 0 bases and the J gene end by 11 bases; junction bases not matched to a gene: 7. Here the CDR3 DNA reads TGTGCCTTGTGGGAGGTGAAGGCGGTGGGCAAAAAAATCAAGGTATTT. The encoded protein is CALWEVKAVGKKIKVF.

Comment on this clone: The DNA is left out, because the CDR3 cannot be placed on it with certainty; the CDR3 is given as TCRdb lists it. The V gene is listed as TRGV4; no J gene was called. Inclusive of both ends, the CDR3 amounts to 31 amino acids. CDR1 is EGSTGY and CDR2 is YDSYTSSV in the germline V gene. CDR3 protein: CATWEGIIIRNSLAVEQHLLSQVSIGRIQHF.

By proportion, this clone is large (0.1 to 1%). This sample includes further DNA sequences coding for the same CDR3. CDR3 protein: CALWESQELGKKIKVF. In DNA form, the CDR3 reads TGTGCCTTGTGGGAGTCGCAAGAGTTGGGCAAAAAAATCAAGGTATTT. The V call is TRGV9, the J call TRGJP. No J gene is reported in TCRdb; it was inferred here by comparing the DNA with germline. The CDR3 is 16 amino acids. V lost 3 bases to trimming and J lost 3 bases; unmatched junction nucleotides: 2. Germline V gives CDR1 GITISATS, CDR2 ISYDGTV (reference sequence).

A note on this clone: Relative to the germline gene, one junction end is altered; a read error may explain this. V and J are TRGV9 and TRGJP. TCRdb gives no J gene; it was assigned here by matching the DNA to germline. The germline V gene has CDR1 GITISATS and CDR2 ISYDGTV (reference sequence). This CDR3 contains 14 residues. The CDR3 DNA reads TGTGCCTTGTGGAGGGAGTCGGGCAAAAAAATCAAGGTATTT. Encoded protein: CALWRESGKKIKVF.

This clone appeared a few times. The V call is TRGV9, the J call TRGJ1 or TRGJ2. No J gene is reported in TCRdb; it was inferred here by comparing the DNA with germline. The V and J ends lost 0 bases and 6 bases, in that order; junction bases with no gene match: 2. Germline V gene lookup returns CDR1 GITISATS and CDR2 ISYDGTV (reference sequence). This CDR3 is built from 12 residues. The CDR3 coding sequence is TGTGCCTTGTGGGAGGTGGGTTATAAGAAACTCTTT. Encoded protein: CALWEVGYKKLF.

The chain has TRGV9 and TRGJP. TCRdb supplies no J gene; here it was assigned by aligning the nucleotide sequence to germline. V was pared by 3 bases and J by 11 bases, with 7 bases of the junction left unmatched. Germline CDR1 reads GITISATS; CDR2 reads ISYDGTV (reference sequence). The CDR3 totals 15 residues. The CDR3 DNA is TGTGCCTTGTGGGAGATGCTGGTGGGCAAAAAAATCAAGGTATTT. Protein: CALWEMLVGKKIKVF.

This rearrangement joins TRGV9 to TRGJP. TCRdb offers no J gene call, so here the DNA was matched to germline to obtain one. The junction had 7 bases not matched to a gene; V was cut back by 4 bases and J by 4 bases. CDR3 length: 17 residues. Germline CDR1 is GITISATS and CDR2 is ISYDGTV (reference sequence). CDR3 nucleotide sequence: TGTGCCTTGTGGGACGGCCGCCAAGAGTTGGGCAAAAAAATCAAGGTATTT. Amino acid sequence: CALWDGRQELGKKIKVF.

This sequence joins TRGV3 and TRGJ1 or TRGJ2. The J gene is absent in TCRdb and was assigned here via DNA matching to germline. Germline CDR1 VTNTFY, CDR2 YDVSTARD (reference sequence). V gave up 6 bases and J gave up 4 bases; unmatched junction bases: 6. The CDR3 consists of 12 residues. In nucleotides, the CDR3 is TGTGCCACCTGGTCCATGTATTATAAGAAACTCTTT. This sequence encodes CATWSMYYKKLF.

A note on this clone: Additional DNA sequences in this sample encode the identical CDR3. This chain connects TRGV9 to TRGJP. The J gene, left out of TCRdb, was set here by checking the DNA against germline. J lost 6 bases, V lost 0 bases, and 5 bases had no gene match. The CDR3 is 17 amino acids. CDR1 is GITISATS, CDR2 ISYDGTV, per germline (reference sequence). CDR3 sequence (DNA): TGTGCCTTGTGGGAGGTGCATCCAGAGTTGGGCAAAAAAATCAAGGTATTT. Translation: CALWEVHPELGKKIKVF.

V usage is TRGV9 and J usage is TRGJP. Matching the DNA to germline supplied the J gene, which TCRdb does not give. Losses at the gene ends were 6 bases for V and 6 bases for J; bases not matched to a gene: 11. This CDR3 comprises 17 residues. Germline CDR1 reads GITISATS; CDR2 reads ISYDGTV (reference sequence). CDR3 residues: CALWCSLPELGKKIKVF. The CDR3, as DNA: TGTGCCTTGTGGTGCTCACTTCCAGAGTTGGGCAAAAAAATCAAGGTATTT.

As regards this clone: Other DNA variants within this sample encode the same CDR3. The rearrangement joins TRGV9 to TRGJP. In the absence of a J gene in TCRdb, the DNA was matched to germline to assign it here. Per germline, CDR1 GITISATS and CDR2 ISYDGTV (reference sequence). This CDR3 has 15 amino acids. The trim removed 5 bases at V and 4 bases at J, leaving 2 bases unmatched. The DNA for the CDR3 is TGTGCCTTGTGGGCACAAGAGTTGGGCAAAAAAATCAAGGTATTT. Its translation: CALWAQELGKKIKVF.

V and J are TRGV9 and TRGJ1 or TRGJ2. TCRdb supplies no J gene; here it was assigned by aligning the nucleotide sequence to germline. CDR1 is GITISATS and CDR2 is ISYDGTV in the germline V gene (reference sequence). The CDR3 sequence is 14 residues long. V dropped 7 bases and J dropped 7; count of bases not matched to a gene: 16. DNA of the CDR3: TGTGCCTTGTGTCCCACCAACCGTACATATAAGAAACTCTTT. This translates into CALCPTNRTYKKLF.

The CDR3 DNA follows: TGTGCCTTGTGGGCTCCCGCCCCAGCGCATACCACTGGTTGGTTCAAGATATTT. Its protein product is CALWAPAPAHTTGWFKIF. V usage is TRGV9 and J usage is TRGJP1. TCRdb lists no J gene, so it was determined here by aligning the DNA to germline. Germline assignment: CDR1 GITISATS and CDR2 ISYDGTV (reference sequence). J gave up 0 bases and V 5 bases, and 15 bases lay outside the gene matches. The length of the CDR3 is 18 residues.

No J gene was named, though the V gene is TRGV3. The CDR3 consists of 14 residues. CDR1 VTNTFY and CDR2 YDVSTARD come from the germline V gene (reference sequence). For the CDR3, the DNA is TGTGCCACCAGGGCCAAAGGCGCCTATTATAAGGAACTCTTT. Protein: CATRAKGAYYKELF.

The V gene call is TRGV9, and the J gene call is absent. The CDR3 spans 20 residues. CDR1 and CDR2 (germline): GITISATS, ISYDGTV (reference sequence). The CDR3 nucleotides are TGTGCCTTGTGGGACGACTCCCCTCGCGGAGTAGGGTTGGGCAAAAAAATCAAAGTATTT. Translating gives CALWDDSPRGVGLGKKIKVF.

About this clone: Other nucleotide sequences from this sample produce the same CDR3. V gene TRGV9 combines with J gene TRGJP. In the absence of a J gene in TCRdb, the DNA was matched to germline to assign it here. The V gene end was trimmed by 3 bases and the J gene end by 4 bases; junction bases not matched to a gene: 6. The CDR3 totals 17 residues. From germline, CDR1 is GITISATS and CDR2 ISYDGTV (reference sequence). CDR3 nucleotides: TGTGCCTTGTGGGAGTCCCTCCAAGAGTTGGGCAAAAAAATCAAGGTATTT. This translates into CALWESLQELGKKIKVF.

The CDR3 reads CATWDGPRKLF. CDR3 nucleotide sequence: TGTGCCACCTGGGATGGGCCGAGAAAACTCTTT. The V gene was identified as TRGV4, while no J gene was called. There are 11 residues in the CDR3. Germline lookup yields CDR1 EGSTGY and CDR2 YDSYTSSV.

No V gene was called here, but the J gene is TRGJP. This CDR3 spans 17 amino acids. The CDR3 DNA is TGTGCCTTGTGGGAGACTCTCGAGGAGTTGGGCAAAAAAATCAAGGTATTT. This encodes CALWETLEELGKKIKVF.

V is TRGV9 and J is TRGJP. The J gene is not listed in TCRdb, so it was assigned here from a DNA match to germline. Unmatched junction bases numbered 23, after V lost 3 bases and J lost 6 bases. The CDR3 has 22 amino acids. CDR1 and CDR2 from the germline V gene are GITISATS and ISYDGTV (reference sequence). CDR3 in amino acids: CALWETGRSQGFPELGKKIKVF. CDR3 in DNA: TGTGCCTTGTGGGAGACCGGCAGGTCCCAAGGATTCCCAGAGTTGGGCAAAAAAATCAAGGTATTT.

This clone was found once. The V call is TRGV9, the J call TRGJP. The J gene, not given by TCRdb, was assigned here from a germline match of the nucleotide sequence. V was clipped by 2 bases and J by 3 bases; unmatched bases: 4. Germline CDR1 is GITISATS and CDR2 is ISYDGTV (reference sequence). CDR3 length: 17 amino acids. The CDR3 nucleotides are TGTGCCTTGTGGGAGGACCCGCAAGAGTTGGGCAAAAAAATCAAGGTATTT. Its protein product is CALWEDPQELGKKIKVF.

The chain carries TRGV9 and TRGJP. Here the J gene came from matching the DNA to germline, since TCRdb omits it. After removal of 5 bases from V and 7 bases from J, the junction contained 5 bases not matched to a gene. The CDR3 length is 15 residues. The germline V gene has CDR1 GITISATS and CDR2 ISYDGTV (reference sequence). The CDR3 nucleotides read TGTGCCTTGTGGGGTTCGGAGTTGGGCAAAAAAATCAAGGTATTT. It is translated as CALWGSELGKKIKVF.

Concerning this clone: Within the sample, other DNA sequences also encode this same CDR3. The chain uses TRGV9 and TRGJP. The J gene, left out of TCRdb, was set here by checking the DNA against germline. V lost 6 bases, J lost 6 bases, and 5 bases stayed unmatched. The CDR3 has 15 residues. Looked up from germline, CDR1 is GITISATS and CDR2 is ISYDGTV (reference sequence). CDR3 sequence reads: CALWSSELGKKIKVF. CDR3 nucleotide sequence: TGTGCCTTGTGGAGCTCAGAGTTGGGCAAAAAAATCAAGGTATTT.

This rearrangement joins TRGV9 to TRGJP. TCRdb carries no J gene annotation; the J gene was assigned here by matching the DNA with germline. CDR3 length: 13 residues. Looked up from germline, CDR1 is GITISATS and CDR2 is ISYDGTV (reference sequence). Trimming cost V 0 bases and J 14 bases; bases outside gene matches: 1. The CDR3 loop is CALWEVRKKIKVF. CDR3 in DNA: TGTGCCTTGTGGGAGGTGCGCAAAAAAATCAAGGTATTT.

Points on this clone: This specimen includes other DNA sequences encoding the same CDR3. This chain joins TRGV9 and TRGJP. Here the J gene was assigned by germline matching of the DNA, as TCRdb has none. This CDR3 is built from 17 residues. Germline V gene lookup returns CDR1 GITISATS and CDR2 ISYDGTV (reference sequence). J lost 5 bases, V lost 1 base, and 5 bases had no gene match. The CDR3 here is CALWEVRKELGKKIKVF. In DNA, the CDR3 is TGTGCCTTGTGGGAGGTCCGGAAAGAGTTGGGCAAAAAAATCAAGGTATTT.